This entry is about one T cell receptor (beta chain). Its target antigen remains unknown. One base away there is no much larger clone; base qualities are not given. The intended sense of this specimen's time point label: blood sample drawn before combined kidney and bone marrow transplant. Thawed PBMCs were FACS-sorted into unstimulated Tregs (CD4+CD25+CD127-), CD4+ non-Tregs (CD4+CD25-), CD4 cells and CD8 cells. Patients were several combined kidney and bone marrow transplant recipients from the ITN036ST trial, and only these trial subjects had samples available. Healthy control blood was separated into PBMCs by Ficoll density gradient and cryopreserved, and patient PBMCs were collected both before and after transplant. Sequences MNHNY (CDR1) and SVGAGI (CDR2) are obtained from the germline V gene (reference sequence). V and J lose 3 bases and 7 bases, and a span of 12 bases separates them. Including cysteine and phenylalanine, the CDR3 has 14 amino acids. Just CDR3 DNA is preserved here, 42 bases in frame from base 1.

These data belong to a study of Tregs in tolerant kidney transplant recipients (dated by TCRdb to between 2018 and 2021). In the study overall: The transplants used related donors with nonmyeloablative bone marrow transplantation, and mixed chimerism in the human trials was transient. TCRbeta sequencing was used in the study to identify donor-specific regulatory T cells before combined kidney and bone marrow transplantation, and the identified cells were then tracked after transplant. General conclusions and limits of the study: Expanding Tregs with activated donor B cells appeared to identify the most biologically relevant and donor-specific TCRbeta repertoire. Donor-specific Treg expansion exceeded global Treg expansion in tolerant patients, suggesting antigen-driven rather than nonspecific expansion. Because the PCR primers were changed over time for some patients, nucleotide-level comparison could not be performed across the samples from those patients. Because only a small number of patients were included, the study had limitations, and the results will need to be validated in larger populations as well as under other immunosuppression protocols. Biological reproducibility was not directly addressed, though technical replication error appeared minimal.

For TCRbeta CDR3 sequencing, genomic DNA from the sorted cells was extracted using the QIAGEN DNeasy Blood and Tissue Kit. High-throughput TCRbeta CDR3 sequencing, including PCR amplification with bias correction and internal controls, was performed commercially through immunoSEQ. Regarding the original processing steps: Unique productive TCRbeta sequences were defined by CDR3 nucleotide sequence where primers matched, otherwise by CDR3 amino acid sequence with Vbeta and Jbeta genes. Sorting error was corrected by removing sequences shared between sorted populations at a frequency ratio of 2:1 or less, and the remaining shared sequences were assigned to the higher population. A sequence was defined as donor-reactive if the sequence was expanded at least 5-fold in CFSE-low cells compared with unstimulated cells and had a frequency of at least 0.01% in CFSE-low cells. Jensen-Shannon divergence calculated on the top 100 TCRbeta sequences ranked by frequency was used to measure repertoire divergence. When a sample had multiple sequencing runs, each run was corrected for sorting error separately and the runs were then pooled. This is the immuneACCESS table as TCRdb keeps it, with only in-frame sequences that have V and J called. A part of the clones is gone; compared with another copy, unresolved V genes explain less than half, and the rest is unexplained. V, J and clone size reflect that table, while D and trimming were determined from the DNA. Counted in this sample were about 83,000 clones; less than 98% of them appeared once. The top ten clonotypes cover 0.55% to 0.6% of the sample.

This receptor chain uses TRBV6-6 and TRBJ2-2; the best D guess is TRBD2, with 5 bases matching. The sequence was obtained from a human donor who received a combined kidney and bone marrow transplant. The input for sequencing was CD4+ T cells from blood, taken before the transplant. The DNA sequence follows: TGTGCCAGCAGTTATATGGGAGATGGCGGGGAGCTGTTTTTT. Translation gives CASSYMGDGGELFF.